These 26 T cell receptor beta chains share one sample of origin, sequenced in a study of human T cells and chemical hapten exposure. The study extracted total RNA from unfractionated whole blood. TCRdb ran MiXCR on the 5' RACE reads and lists one entry per CDR3 protein. The table shows about 120,000 distinct CDR3 sequences, with approximately 19% occurring only once. The receptor set was obtained from a human donor in good health.

This clonotype was seen more than once but under ten times. The CDR3 sequence is CASSLSGWGTQGLSQPQHF. CDR3 bases: TGTGCCAGCAGTTTATCCGGCTGGGGGACCCAGGGGCTCAGTCAGCCCCAGCATTTT. The J gene is TRBJ1-5, the V gene TRBV27; a weak D match, TRBD1 (6 bases). Trimming pared 0 bases from V and 6 bases from J, leaving 24 bases between. The germline V gene has CDR1 MNHEY and CDR2 SMNVEV (reference sequence). CDR3 length equals 19 residues.

The table lists this clonotype with a few counts. The CDR3 loop reads CSARAPGDRDQPQHF. In DNA form, the CDR3 reads TGCAGTGCTAGAGCACCGGGGGACAGGGACCAGCCCCAGCATTTT. J is TRBJ1-5 and V is TRBV20-1; 9 bases are a match to TRBD1. Germline values: CDR1 DFQATT, CDR2 SNEGSKA (reference sequence). With V trimmed by 1 base and J by 7 bases, 8 bases remained unmatched. The CDR3 runs to 15 residues.

This clonotype was counted between two and nine times. The gene calls are TRBV5-1 and TRBJ1-1; TRBD1 matches 8 bases. The CDR3 has 15 amino acids. Germline V CDR1 and CDR2: SGHRS, YFSETQ. After removal of 3 bases from V and 2 bases from J, the junction contained 6 bases not matched to a gene. The chain's CDR3 is CASSSTGAGNTEAFF. CDR3 nucleotides: TGCGCCAGCAGCTCGACAGGGGCAGGTAACACTGAAGCTTTCTTT.

The J gene is TRBJ2-1, the V gene TRBV7-9; a possible D gene is TRBD2 (6 bases). The germline V gene encodes CDR1 SEHNR and CDR2 FQNEAQ (reference sequence). Trimming stripped 5 bases from V and 1 base from J, with 24 bases between. The CDR3 covers 19 residues. CDR3 protein: CASSPVGSGPPPSYNEQFF. CDR3 coding DNA: TGTGCCAGCAGCCCCGTGGGTAGCGGACCTCCCCCGTCCTACAATGAGCAGTTCTTC.

This clonotype was seen more than once but under ten times. The V gene is TRBV7-2, the J gene TRBJ2-7; either TRBD1 or TRBD2 may supply D (5 bases each). There are 18 residues in the CDR3. Germline V CDR1 and CDR2: SGHTA, FQGNSA. Between the trimmed V and J ends, which lost 3 bases and 3 bases, there was a span of 24 bases. CDR3 sequence: CASSFRLFGARGRYEQYF. The CDR3 DNA sequence: TGTGCCAGCAGCTTTCGTCTTTTCGGGGCTAGGGGCCGCTACGAGCAGTACTTC.

The rearrangement uses TRBV10-3 and TRBJ2-4; D unresolved. Per germline, CDR1 ENHRY and CDR2 SYGVKD. CDR3 length equals 12 residues. Trimming took 0 bases from V and 6 from J, leaving 3 bases between them. The CDR3 sequence is CAISESVNIQYF. In nucleotides, the CDR3 is TGTGCCATCAGTGAGTCAGTAAACATTCAGTACTTC.

The sample holds a few counts of this clonotype. CDR3 nucleotide sequence: TGTGCTGCTTGGGAGATTAACTATGGCTACACCTTC. Translation: CAAWEINYGYTF. The rearrangement links TRBV28 to TRBJ1-2; D not resolved. CDR1 is MDHEN, CDR2 SYDVKM, per germline. CDR3 length equals 12 residues.

This rearrangement joins TRBV9 to TRBJ2-3; 13 bases match TRBD2. Trimming removed 1 base from V and 3 bases from J; junction bases left unmatched: 2. The germline V gene encodes CDR1 SGDLS and CDR2 YYNGEE. CDR3 length: 16 amino acids. The CDR3 DNA sequence: TGTGCCAGCAGCGTACAGGGACTAGCGGGGACAGATACGCAGTATTTT. As protein: CASSVQGLAGTDTQYF.

The gene calls are TRBV11-2 and TRBJ2-1; unclear D gene. This CDR3 is 14 amino acids long. The V end was cut by 3 bases, the J end by 3 bases, with 9 bases between. CDR1 and CDR2 from the germline V gene are SGHAT and FQNNGV. CDR3 DNA: TGTGCCAGCAGCTTCCGCGAGAGCTACAATGAGCAGTTCTTC. This codes for CASSFRESYNEQFF.

In this sample, this clonotype turned up a few times. The rearrangement joins TRBV28 to TRBJ2-7; TRBD2 matches at 16 bases. Germline-derived CDR1 and CDR2 are MDHEN and SYDVKM. V was pared by 5 bases and J by 1 base, with 5 bases of the junction left unmatched. This CDR3 comprises 17 residues. The CDR3, as DNA: TGTGCCAGCAGTGCTAGGGGACTAGCGGGAGGGTCCTACGAGCAGTACTTC. Translation gives CASSARGLAGGSYEQYF. Full variable domain (missing parts from reference TRBV28 and TRBJ2-7): DVKVTQSSRYLVKRTGEKVFLECVQDMDHENMFWYRQDPGLGLRLIYFSYDVKMKEKGDIPEGYSVSREKKERFSLILESASTNQTSMYLCASSARGLAGGSYEQYFGPGTRLTVT.

V usage is TRBV7-2 and J usage is TRBJ2-3; 12 bases are a match to TRBD2. Germline V gene lookup returns CDR1 SGHTA and CDR2 FQGNSA. CDR3 length: 16 amino acids. The V segment lost 4 bases and the J segment 5 bases; nucleotides outside the gene matches: 7. CDR3 DNA sequence: TGTGCCAGCAGCTCCGCTAGCGGGAGGGCCCAAGATACGCAGTATTTT. Translating it yields CASSSASGRAQDTQYF.

This clonotype was seen many times. This chain joins TRBV7-2 and TRBJ1-1, with 9 bases fitting TRBD1. Trimming cost V 5 bases and J 5 bases; bases outside gene matches: 6. This CDR3 comprises 14 residues. CDR1 is SGHTA and CDR2 is FQGNSA in the germline V gene. This CDR3 is CASSPHRGQTEAFF. The CDR3 DNA reads TGTGCCAGCAGCCCTCACAGGGGGCAAACTGAAGCTTTCTTT.

This clonotype appeared a few times. This rearrangement joins TRBV14 to TRBJ2-2; D unclear. The germline CDR1 and CDR2 sequences are SGHDN and FVKESK. The CDR3 is 13 amino acids. V lost 1 base and J lost 10, with 10 bases in between. The CDR3 coding sequence is TGTGCCAGCAGCCAAGCTCCAGGCGAGGAGCTGTTTTTT. Its protein product is CASSQAPGEELFF.

This chain links TRBV10-1 with TRBJ2-7; no definite D call. The CDR3 is 17 amino acids. Trimming pared 7 bases from V and 3 bases from J, leaving 25 bases between. Germline CDR1 WNHNN, CDR2 SYGVQD (reference sequence). CDR3 bases: TGCGCCAGCACCCGTAAGGGTCCGGAAGAAGCACTCTACGAGCAGTACTTC. Its translation: CASTRKGPEEALYEQYF.

The table lists this clonotype with a few counts. The chain links TRBV28 to TRBJ1-5; D ambiguous. CDR1 and CDR2 (germline): MDHEN, SYDVKM. The CDR3 spans 14 residues. The V end was cut by 6 bases, the J end by 2 bases, with 11 bases between. For the CDR3, the DNA is TGTGCCAGCAGGCCAACGACGGGCAATCAGCCCCAGCATTTT. It translates to CASRPTTGNQPQHF.

The rearrangement uses TRBV12-3 or TRBV12-4 and TRBJ1-3; D is unclear. CDR3 length equals 15 residues. V was pared by 3 bases and J by 4 bases, with 13 bases between. The CDR3 reads CASSLRQGGGNTIYF. DNA for the CDR3: TGTGCCAGCAGTTTGCGGCAAGGAGGAGGAAACACCATATATTTT.

The chain couples TRBV3-1 to TRBJ2-1; D remains ambiguous. Trimming removed 4 bases from V and 7 bases from J, with 8 bases in between. The CDR3 length is 12 residues. Germline V gene sequence: CDR1 LGHDT, CDR2 YNNKEL (reference sequence). CDR3 nucleotides: TGTGCCAGCAGCCGCTTTGAGAATGAGCAGTTCTTC. Residues: CASSRFENEQFF.

This clonotype was detected a few times. The rearrangement links TRBV24-1 to TRBJ2-1, with TRBD2 as a possible D gene (6 bases). Germline CDR1 and CDR2: KGHDR and SFDVKD. V gave up 11 bases and J gave up 4 bases, with 8 bases separating them. The CDR3 extends over 11 amino acids. CDR3 loop: CAIADYNEQFF. The CDR3 DNA sequence: TGTGCCATAGCGGATTACAATGAGCAGTTCTTC.

This clonotype has only a few counts. The chain has TRBV12-3 or TRBV12-4 and TRBJ1-5; D is uncertain. The CDR3 loop spans 14 amino acids. The V and J ends lost 3 bases and 2 bases respectively, with 8 bases between them. This chain's CDR3 is CASSFGRGNQPQHF. CDR3 DNA: TGTGCCAGCAGTTTCGGCCGGGGCAATCAGCCCCAGCATTTT.

This clonotype was recorded a few times. The chain carries TRBV4-2 and TRBJ1-1; 8 nucleotides line up with TRBD1. CDR3 length equals 15 residues. Germline loops: CDR1 LGHNA, CDR2 YNFKEQ. The junction had 4 bases not matched to a gene; V was cut back by 0 bases and J by 4 bases. CDR3 in DNA: TGTGCCAGCAGCCAAGACAGGGGGCAGTCCACTGAAGCTTTCTTT. This codes for CASSQDRGQSTEAFF.

There are a few counts of this clonotype. This chain uses TRBV2 with TRBJ1-2; 12 bases are shared with TRBD1. The CDR3 sequence is 16 residues long. J was trimmed by 4 bases and V by 6 bases; bases with no gene match: 9. Looked up from germline, CDR1 is SNHLY and CDR2 is FYNNEI. CDR3 sequence (DNA): TGTGCCAGCAGGACGGGACAGGGGGCTTTAGTCTATGGCTACACCTTC. Its translation is CASRTGQGALVYGYTF.

This clonotype was seen a handful of times. This chain uses TRBV5-6 with TRBJ1-1; tentative D call: TRBD1 (6 bases). This CDR3 contains 17 residues. Germline CDR1 is SGHDT and CDR2 is YYEEEE. The germline V and J ends were trimmed by 0 bases and 5 bases, with 20 bases remaining between them. CDR3 sequence: CASSLGGGLVKGTEAFF. CDR3 bases: TGTGCCAGCAGCTTGGGGGGGGGCCTAGTAAAAGGGACTGAAGCTTTCTTT.

The chain recombines TRBV10-1 with TRBJ2-7; D might be TRBD2 (6 bases). CDR1 is WNHNN, CDR2 SYGVQD, per germline (reference sequence). The V and J ends lost 5 bases and 7 bases respectively, with 15 bases between them. This CDR3 spans 13 amino acids. DNA for the CDR3: TGCGCCAGCAGTATCGGGACTTCGGGGGAGCAGTACTTC. This gives the protein CASSIGTSGEQYF.

V gene TRBV20-1 combines with J gene TRBJ1-1, with D possibly being TRBD1 (5 bases). This CDR3 has 12 amino acids. Germline CDR1 DFQATT, CDR2 SNEGSKA (reference sequence). Trimming took off 5 bases at V and 3 bases at J, with 10 bases between the two ends. The CDR3 protein is CSAGGRYTEAFF. CDR3 DNA sequence: TGCAGTGCTGGGGGGAGGTACACTGAAGCTTTCTTT.

The chain has TRBV27 and TRBJ2-1, with 7 positions matching TRBD2. Losses at the gene ends were 6 bases for V and 3 bases for J; bases not matched to a gene: 8. CDR3 size: 15 residues. The germline V gene has CDR1 MNHEY and CDR2 SMNVEV (reference sequence). In DNA form, the CDR3 reads TGTGCCAGCAGCACCGAGGCGGGAGTCTACAATGAGCAGTTCTTC. Its translation is CASSTEAGVYNEQFF.

This clonotype has just a few counts. V usage is TRBV18 and J usage is TRBJ1-4; 10 positions match TRBD1. The CDR3 is 16 residues long. The V and J ends lost 3 bases and 7 bases, in that order; junction bases with no gene match: 8. Germline CDR1 is KGHSH and CDR2 is LQKENI. The CDR3 bases are TGTGCCAGCTCACCCCGAACCGGGACAGGGGTTGAAAAACTGTTTTTT. Protein product: CASSPRTGTGVEKLFF.